This TCR beta chain was sequenced in a study of blood T cell repertoires in COVID-19. Study-level background: Some COVID-19 samples were acute and others convalescent; all came from the United States, Italy and Spain.

This clone is a singleton in its sample. Between the trimmed V and J ends, which lost 5 bases and 1 base, there was a span of 14 bases. CDR1 and CDR2 (germline): GTSNPN, SVGIG (reference sequence). This CDR3 region has 14 residues. Repertoires were generated with immunoSEQ multiplex PCR, while TCRdb's copy carries only in-frame clones and drops some. Among roughly 130,000 clones, about 86% were seen once, and the ten largest hold 7% to 10%. The cohort comprised adults aged about 18 to 90 years residing in about 25 US areas. Grouping used clinical history reported by participants in a survey and questionnaire. What the recovered Cohort 3 donors had was two negative PCRs, clearance, or symptom resolution.

The TCR sequence derives from a man between 45 and 60 years old who had recovered from COVID-19. This chain connects TRBV30 to TRBJ1-2, with no clear D. Material: PBMCs or T cells enriched from blood (not recorded which). The CDR3 DNA reads TGTGCCTGGGCCCCCCCGGCAGGTAACTATGGCTACACCTTC. This encodes CAWAPPAGNYGYTF.